A single sample is the source of the 2 T cell receptor beta chains below, sequenced in a study of graft-versus-host responses after intestinal transplantation. Processing was applied to graft tissue in order to liberate intraepithelial and lamina propria lymphocytes. Profiling relied on immunoSEQ multiplex PCR, and the TCRdb table lists in-frame clones only, not all of them. The sample has 60,000 to 65,000 clones, around nine tenths seen once; the top ten hold about 1.6%. Specimen: ileum tissue, collected roughly 54 weeks after transplant. These receptors were taken from a human patient who received an intestinal transplant, so some T cells may come from the graft donor.

In DNA, the CDR3 is TGTGCCAGCGGACTAGCGGGTGACACCGGGGAGCTGTTTTTT. Translating gives CASGLAGDTGELFF. This chain uses TRBV6-5 with TRBJ2-2, with TRBD2 identical over 11 bases. The junction had 2 bases not matched to a gene; V was cut back by 8 bases and J by 3 bases. CDR3 length: 14 residues. Looked up from germline, CDR1 is MNHEY and CDR2 is SVGAGI.

Remarks on this clone: A junction boundary mismatches the germline segment, possibly from a read error. The chain uses TRBV9 and TRBJ2-7; possibly TRBD2 for D (5 bases). The CDR3 covers 16 residues. Germline assignment: CDR1 SGDLS and CDR2 YYNGEE. The CDR3: CASSVPSGIGSHEQYF. In DNA, the CDR3 is TGTGCCAGCAGCGTACCATCGGGAATTGGCTCCCACGAGCAGTACTTC.